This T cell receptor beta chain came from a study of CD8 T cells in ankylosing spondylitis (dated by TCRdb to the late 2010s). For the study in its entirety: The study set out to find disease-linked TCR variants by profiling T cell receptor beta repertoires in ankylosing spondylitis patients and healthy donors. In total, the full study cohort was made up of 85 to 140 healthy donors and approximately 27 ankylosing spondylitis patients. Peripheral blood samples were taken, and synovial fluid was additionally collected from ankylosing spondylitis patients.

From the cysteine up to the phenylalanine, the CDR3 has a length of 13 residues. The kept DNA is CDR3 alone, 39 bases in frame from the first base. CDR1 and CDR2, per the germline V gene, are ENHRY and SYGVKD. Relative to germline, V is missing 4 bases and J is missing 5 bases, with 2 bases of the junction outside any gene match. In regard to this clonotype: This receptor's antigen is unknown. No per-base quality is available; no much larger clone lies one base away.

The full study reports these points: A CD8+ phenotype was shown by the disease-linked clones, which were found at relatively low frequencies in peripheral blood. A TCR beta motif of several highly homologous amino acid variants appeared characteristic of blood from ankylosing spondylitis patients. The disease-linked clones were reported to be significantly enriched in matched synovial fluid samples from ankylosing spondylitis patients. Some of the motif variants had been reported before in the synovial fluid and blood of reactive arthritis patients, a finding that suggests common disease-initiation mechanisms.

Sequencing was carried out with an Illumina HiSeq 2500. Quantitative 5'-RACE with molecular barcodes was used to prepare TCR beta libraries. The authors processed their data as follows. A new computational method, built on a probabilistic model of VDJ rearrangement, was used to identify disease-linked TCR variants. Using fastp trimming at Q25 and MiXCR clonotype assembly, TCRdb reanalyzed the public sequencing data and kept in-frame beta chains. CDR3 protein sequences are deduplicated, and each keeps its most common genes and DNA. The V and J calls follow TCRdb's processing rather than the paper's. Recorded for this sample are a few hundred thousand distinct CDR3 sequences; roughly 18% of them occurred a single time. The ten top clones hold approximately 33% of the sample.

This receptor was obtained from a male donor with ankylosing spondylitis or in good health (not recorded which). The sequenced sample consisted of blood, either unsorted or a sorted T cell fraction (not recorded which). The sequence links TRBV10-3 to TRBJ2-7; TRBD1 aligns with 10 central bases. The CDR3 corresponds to CAISGDRGNEQYF. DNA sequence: TGTGCCATCAGTGGGGACAGGGGAAACGAGCAGTACTTC.